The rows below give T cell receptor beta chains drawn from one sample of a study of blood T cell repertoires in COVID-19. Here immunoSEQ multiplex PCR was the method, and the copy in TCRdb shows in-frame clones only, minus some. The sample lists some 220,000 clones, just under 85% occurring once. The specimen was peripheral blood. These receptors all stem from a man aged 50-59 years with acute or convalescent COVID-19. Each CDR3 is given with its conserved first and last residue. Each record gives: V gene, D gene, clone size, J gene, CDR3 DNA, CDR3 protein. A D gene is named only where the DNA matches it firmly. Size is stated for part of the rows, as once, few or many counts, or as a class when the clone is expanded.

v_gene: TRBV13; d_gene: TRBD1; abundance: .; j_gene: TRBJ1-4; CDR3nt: TGTGCCAGCCAGGACAGGGGGCGAAATAATGAAAAACTGTTTTTT; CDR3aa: CASQDRGRNNEKLFF
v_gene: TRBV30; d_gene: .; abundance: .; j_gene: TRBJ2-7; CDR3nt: TGTGCCTGGAACCCGGGACACCCCTACGAGCAGTACTTC; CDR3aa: CAWNPGHPYEQYF
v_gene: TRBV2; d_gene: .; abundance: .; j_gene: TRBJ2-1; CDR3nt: TGTGCCAGCAGTGGGGGACTCTCCCGCTCCTACAATGAGCAGTTCTTC; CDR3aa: CASSGGLSRSYNEQFF
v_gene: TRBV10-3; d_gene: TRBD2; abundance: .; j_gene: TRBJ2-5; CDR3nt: TGTGCCATCAAGACTAGCGGGGCTGGAGGAGAGACCCAGTACTTC; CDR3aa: CAIKTSGAGGETQYF
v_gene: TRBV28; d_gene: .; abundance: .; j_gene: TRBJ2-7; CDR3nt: TGTGCCAGCAGTCTACACACCCCCCGAGGGGGATCGGGCGAGCAGTACTTC; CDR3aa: CASSLHTPRGGSGEQYF
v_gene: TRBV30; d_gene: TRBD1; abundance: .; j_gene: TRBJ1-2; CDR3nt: TGTGCCTGGGAACAGGACAGGGGGCATGGCTACACCTTC; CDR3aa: CAWEQDRGHGYTF
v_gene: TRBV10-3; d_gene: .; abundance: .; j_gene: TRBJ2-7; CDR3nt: TGTGCCATTTCAGGGGTCTCCTACGAGCAGTACTTC; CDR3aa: CAISGVSYEQYF
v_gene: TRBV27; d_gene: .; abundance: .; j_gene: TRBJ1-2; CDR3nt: TGTGCCAGCAGTATCACCCGACAGGACCGGGGTTATGGCTACACCTTC; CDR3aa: CASSITRQDRGYGYTF
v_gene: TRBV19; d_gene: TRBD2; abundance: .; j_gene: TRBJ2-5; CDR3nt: TGTGCCAGTAGTCGGGACTACGCGGGAGCGGAGACCCAGTACTTC; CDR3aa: CASSRDYAGAETQYF
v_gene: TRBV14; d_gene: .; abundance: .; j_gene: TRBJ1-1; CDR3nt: TGTGCCAGCAGCCAGCCAGGGTGGGCTGAAGCTTTCTTT; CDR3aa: CASSQPGWAEAFF
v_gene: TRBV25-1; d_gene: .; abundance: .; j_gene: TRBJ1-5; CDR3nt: TGTGCCAGCAGTGATCTCGGGATAGATCAGCCCCAGCATTTT; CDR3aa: CASSDLGIDQPQHF
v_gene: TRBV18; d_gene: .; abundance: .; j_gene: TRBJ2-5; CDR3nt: TGTGCCAGCTCCAAATCAGACGGGAAAGAGACCCAGTACTTC; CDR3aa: CASSKSDGKETQYF
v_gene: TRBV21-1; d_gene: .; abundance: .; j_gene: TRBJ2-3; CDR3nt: TGTGCCAGCAGCAAAAATAATAGCGGGAGCACAGATACGCAGTATTTT; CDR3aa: CASSKNNSGSTDTQYF
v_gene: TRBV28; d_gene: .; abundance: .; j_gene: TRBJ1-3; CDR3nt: TGTGCCAGCAGTCAGGTTGGAAACACCATATATTTT; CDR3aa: CASSQVGNTIYF
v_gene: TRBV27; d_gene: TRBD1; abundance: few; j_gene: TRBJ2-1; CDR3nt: TGTGCCAGCAGCAGGGGGCTAGCGGAGCAGTTCTTC; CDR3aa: CASSRGLAEQFF
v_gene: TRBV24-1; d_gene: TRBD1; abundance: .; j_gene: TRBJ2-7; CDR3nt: TGTGCCACCAGTGATGTCCGGGACAGGGGTGACGAGCAGTACTTC; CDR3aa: CATSDVRDRGDEQYF
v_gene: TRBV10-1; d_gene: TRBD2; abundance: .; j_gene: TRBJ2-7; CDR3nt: TGCGCCAGCAGTGAGTCAAGGTCTAGCGGGTCGCAGCAGTACTTC; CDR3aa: CASSESRSSGSQQYF
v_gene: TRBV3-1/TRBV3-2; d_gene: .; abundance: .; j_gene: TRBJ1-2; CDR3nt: TGTGCCAGCAGCCAAGATACGTCCGGTCGCTATGGCTACACCTTC; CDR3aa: CASSQDTSGRYGYTF